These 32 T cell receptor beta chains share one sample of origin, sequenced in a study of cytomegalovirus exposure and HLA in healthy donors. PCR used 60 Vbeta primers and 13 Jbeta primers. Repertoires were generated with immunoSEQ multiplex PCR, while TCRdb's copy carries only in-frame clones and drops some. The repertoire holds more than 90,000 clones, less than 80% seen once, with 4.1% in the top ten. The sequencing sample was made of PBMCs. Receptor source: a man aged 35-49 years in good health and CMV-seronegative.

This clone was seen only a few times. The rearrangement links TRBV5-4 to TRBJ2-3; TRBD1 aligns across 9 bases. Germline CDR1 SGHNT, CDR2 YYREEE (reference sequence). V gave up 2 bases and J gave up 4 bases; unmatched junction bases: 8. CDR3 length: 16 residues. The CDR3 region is CASSFIPGQGSDTQYF. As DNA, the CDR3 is TGTGCCAGCAGCTTTATACCGGGACAGGGCTCAGATACGCAGTATTTT.

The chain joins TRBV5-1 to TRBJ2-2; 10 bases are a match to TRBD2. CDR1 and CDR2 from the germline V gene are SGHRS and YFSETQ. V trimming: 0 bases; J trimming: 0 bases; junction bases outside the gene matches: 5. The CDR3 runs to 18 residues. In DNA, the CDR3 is TGCGCCAGCAGCTTGGAGCCTAGCGGGGGAACGAACACCGGGGAGCTGTTTTTT. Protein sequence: CASSLEPSGGTNTGELFF.

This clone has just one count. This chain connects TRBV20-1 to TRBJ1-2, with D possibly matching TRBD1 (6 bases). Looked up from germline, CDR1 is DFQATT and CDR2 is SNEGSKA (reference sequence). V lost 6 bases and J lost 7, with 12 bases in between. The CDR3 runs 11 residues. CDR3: CSATQGFGYTF. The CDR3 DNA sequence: TGCAGTGCAACCCAGGGGTTTGGCTACACCTTC.

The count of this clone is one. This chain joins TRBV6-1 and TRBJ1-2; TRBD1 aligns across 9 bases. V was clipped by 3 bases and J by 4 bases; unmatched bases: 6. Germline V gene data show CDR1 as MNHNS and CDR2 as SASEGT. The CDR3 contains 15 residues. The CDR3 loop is CASSEAYRGLYGYTF. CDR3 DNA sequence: TGTGCCAGCAGTGAGGCCTACAGGGGGCTCTATGGCTACACCTTC.

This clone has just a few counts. CDR3 loop: CASSPVGPQGGYTF. The CDR3 DNA follows: TGTGCCAGCAGCCCGGTGGGGCCTCAGGGGGGCTACACCTTC. This rearrangement joins TRBV5-4 to TRBJ1-2, with D perhaps matching TRBD1 (6 bases). Germline lookup yields CDR1 SGHNT and CDR2 YYREEE (reference sequence). The CDR3 loop spans 14 amino acids. The germline V and J ends were trimmed by 4 bases and 8 bases, with 18 bases remaining between them.

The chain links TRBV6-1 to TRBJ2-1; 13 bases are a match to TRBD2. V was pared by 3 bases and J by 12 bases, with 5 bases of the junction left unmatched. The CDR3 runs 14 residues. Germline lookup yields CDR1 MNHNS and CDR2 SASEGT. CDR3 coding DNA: TGTGCCAGCAGTGAGGGACTAGCGGGGCCCGGGCAGTTCTTC. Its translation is CASSEGLAGPGQFF.

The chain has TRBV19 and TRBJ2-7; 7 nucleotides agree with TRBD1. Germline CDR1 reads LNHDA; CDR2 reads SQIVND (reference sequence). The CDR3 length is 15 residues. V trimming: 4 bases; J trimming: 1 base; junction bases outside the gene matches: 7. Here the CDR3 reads CASSTRTGNSYEQYF. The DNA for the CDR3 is TGTGCCAGTAGTACCCGGACAGGTAATTCCTACGAGCAGTACTTC.

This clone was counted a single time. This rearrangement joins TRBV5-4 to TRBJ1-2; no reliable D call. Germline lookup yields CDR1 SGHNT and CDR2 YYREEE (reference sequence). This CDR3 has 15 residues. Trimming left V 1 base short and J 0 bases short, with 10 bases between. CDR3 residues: CASSLPASANYGYTF. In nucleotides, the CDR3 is TGTGCCAGCAGCTTGCCCGCAAGCGCTAACTATGGCTACACCTTC.

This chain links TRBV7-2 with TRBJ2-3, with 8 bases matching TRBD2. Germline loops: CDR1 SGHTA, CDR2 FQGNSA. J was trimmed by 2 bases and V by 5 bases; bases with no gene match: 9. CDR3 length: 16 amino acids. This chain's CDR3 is CASSRQAGAITDTQYF. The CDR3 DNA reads TGTGCCAGCAGCCGACAAGCGGGGGCGATCACAGATACGCAGTATTTT. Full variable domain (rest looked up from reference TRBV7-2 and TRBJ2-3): GAGVSQSPSNKVTEKGKDVELRCDPISGHTALYWYRQSLGQGLEFLIYFQGNSAPDKSGLPSDRFSAERTGGSVSTLTIQRTQQEDSAVYLCASSRQAGAITDTQYFGPGTRLTVL.

CDR3 region: CASSTGQGWTEAFF. CDR3 bases: TGTGCCAGCAGTACCGGGCAGGGATGGACTGAAGCTTTCTTT. V gene TRBV28 combines with J gene TRBJ1-1; a possible D gene is TRBD1 (5 bases). V shed 5 bases and J shed 5 bases, with 15 bases lying between them. The CDR3 contains 14 residues. Germline V lookup: CDR1 MDHEN, CDR2 SYDVKM.

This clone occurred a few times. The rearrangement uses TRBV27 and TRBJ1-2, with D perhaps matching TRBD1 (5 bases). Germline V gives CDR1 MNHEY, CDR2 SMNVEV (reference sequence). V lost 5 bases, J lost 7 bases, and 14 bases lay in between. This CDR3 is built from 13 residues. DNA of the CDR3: TGTGCCAGCAGTCAGGGAGGGAGGTCTGGCTACACCTTC. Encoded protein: CASSQGGRSGYTF.

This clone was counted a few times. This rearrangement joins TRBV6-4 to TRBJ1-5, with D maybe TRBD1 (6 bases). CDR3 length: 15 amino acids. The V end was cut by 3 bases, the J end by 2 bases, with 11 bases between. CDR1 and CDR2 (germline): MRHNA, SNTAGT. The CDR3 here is CASSESPGGNQPQHF. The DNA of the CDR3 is TGTGCCAGCAGTGAGAGCCCAGGGGGCAATCAGCCCCAGCATTTT.

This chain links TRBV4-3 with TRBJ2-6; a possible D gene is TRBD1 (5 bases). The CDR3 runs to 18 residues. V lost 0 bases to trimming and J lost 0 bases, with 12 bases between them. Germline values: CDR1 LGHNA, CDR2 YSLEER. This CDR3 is CASSQDKGHPSGANVLTF. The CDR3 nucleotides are TGCGCCAGCAGCCAAGATAAGGGGCACCCCTCTGGGGCCAACGTCCTGACTTTC.

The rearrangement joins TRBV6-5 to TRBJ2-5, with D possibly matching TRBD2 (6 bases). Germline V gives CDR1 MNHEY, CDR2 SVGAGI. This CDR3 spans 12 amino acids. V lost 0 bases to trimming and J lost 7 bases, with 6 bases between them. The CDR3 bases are TGTGCCAGCAGTTACTCGGAGGGGACCCAGTACTTC. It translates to CASSYSEGTQYF.

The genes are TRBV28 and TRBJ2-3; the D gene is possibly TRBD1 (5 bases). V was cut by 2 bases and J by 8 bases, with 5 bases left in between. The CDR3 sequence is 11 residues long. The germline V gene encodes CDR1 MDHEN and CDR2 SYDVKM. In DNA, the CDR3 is TGTGCCAGCAGTTTAAGGGGTACGCAGTATTTT. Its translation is CASSLRGTQYF.

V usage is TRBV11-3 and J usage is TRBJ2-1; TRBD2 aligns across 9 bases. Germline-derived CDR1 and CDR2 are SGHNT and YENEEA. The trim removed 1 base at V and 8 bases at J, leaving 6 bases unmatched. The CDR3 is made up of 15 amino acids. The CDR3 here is CASSLGRGGWDEQFF. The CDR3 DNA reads TGTGCCAGCAGCTTAGGGCGGGGGGGCTGGGATGAGCAGTTCTTC.

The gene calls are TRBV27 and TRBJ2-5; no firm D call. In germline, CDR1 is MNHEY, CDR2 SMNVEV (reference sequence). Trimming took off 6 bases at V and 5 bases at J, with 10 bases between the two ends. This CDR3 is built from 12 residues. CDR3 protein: CASRSETETQYF. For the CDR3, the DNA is TGTGCCAGCAGGAGCGAGACCGAGACCCAGTACTTC.

CDR3 residues: CASSPGGQTYNEQFF. The CDR3 DNA reads TGTGCCAGCAGCCCGGGGGGGCAAACCTACAATGAGCAGTTCTTC. V usage is TRBV5-5 and J usage is TRBJ2-1, with 8 positions matching TRBD2. The CDR3 contains 15 residues. The J segment lost 2 bases and the V segment lost 4 bases, leaving 5 bases of the junction unmatched. Germline V gene lookup returns CDR1 SGHKS and CDR2 YYEKEE (reference sequence).

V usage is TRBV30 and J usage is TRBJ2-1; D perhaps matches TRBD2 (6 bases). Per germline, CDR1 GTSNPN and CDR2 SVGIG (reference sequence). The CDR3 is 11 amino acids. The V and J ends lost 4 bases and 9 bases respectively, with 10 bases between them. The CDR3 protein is CAWTRGVEQFF. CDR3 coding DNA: TGTGCCTGGACACGCGGGGTTGAGCAGTTCTTC. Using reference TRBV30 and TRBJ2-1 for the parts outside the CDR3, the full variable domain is SQTIHQWPATLVQPVGSPLSLECTVEGTSNPNLYWYRQAAGRGLQLLFYSVGIGQISSEVPQNLSASRPQDRQFILSSKKLLLSDSGFYLCAWTRGVEQFFGPGTRLTVL.

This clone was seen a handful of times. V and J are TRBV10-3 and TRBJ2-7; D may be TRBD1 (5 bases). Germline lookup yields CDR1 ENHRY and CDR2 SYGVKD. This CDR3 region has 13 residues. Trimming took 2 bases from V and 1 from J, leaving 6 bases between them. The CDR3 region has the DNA TGTGCCATCAGTGAGCGACAGTCCTACGAGCAGTACGTC. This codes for CAISERQSYEQYV.

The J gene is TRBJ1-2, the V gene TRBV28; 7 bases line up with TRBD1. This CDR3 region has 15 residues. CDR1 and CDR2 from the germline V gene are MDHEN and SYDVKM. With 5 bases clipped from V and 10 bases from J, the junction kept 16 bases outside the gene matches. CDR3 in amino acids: CASSASDRPMESYTF. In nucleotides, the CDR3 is TGTGCCAGCAGTGCCTCGGACAGGCCGATGGAGTCCTACACCTTC.

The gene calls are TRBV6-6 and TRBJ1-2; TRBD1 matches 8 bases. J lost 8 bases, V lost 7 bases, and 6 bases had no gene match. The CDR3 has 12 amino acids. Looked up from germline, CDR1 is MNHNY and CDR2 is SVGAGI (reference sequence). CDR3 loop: CASTGQGGGYTF. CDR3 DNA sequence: TGTGCCAGCACCGGACAGGGTGGAGGCTACACCTTC.

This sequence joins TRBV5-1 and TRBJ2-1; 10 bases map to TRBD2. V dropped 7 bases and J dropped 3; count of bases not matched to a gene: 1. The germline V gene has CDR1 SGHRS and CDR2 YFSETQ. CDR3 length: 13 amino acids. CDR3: CASRTSGYNEQFF. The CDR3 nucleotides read TGCGCCAGCCGGACTAGCGGCTACAATGAGCAGTTCTTC.

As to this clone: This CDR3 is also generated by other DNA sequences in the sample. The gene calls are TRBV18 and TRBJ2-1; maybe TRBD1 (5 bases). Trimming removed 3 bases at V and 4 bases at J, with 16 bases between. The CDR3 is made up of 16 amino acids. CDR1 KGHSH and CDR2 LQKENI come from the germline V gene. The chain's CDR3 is CASSPQGTGGYNEQFF. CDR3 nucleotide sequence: TGTGCCAGCTCACCGCAGGGAACGGGCGGATACAATGAGCAGTTCTTC.

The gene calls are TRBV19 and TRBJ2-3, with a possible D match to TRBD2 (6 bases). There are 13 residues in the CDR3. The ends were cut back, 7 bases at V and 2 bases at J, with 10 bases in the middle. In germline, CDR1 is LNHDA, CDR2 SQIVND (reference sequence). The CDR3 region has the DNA TGTGCCAGTACCCGCGGGACCACAGATACGCAGTATTTT. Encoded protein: CASTRGTTDTQYF.

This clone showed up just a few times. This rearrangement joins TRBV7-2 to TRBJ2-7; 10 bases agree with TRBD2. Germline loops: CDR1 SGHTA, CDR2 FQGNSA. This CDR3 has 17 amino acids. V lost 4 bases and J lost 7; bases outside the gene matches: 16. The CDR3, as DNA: TGTGCCAGCAGCTCTTTAGCGGGGGGCCCAGTGGAAGGGGAGCAGTACTTC. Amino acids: CASSSLAGGPVEGEQYF.

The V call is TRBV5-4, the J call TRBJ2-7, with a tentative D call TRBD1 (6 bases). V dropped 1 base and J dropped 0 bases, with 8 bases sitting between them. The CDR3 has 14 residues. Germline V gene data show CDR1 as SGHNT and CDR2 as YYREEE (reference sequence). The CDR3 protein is CASSLTGRSYEQYF. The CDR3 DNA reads TGTGCCAGCAGCTTGACAGGGCGCTCCTACGAGCAGTACTTC. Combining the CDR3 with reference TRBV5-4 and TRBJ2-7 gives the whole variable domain ETGVTQSPTHLIKTRGQQVTLRCSSQSGHNTVSWYQQALGQGPQFIFQYYREEENGRGNFPPRFSGLQFPNYSSELNVNALELDDSALYLCASSLTGRSYEQYFGPGTRLTVT.

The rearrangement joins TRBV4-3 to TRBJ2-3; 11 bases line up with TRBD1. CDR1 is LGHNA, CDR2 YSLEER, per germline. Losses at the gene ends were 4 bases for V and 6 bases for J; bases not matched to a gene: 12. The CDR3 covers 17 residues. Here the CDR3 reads CASSRTQGQGATDTQYF. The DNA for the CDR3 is TGCGCCAGCAGCCGGACACAAGGACAGGGGGCGACCGATACGCAGTATTTT.

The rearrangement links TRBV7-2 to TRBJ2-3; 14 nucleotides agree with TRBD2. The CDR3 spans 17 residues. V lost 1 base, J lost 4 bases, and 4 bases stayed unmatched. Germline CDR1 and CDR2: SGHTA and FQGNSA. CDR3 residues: CASSLGLAGGWSDTQYF. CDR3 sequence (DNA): TGTGCCAGCAGCTTAGGACTAGCGGGGGGGTGGTCAGATACGCAGTATTTT.

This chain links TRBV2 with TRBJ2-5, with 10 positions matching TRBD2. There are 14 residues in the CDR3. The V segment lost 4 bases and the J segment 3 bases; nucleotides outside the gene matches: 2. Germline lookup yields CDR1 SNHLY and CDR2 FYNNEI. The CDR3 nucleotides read TGTGCCAGCAGTGGGCTAGCGGGGGAAGAGACCCAGTACTTC. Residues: CASSGLAGEETQYF.

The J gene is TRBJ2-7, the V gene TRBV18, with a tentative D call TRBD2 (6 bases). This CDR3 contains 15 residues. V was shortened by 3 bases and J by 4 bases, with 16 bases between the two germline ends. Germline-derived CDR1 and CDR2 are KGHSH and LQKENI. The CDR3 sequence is CASSPGLTSPYEQYF. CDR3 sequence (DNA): TGTGCCAGCTCACCGGGACTCACTTCCCCTTACGAGCAGTACTTC. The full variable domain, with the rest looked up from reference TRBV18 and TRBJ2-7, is NAGVMQNPRHLVRRRGQEARLRCSPMKGHSHVYWYRQLPEEGLKFMVYLQKENIIDESGMPKERFSAEFPKEGPSILRIQQVVRGDSAAYFCASSPGLTSPYEQYFGPGTRLTVT.

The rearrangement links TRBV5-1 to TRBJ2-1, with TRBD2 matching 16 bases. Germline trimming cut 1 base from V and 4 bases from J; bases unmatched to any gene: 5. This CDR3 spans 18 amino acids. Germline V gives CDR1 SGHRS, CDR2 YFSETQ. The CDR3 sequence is CASSLSGTSGGGYNEQFF. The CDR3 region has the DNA TGCGCCAGCAGCTTGTCCGGGACTAGCGGGGGGGGATACAATGAGCAGTTCTTC.